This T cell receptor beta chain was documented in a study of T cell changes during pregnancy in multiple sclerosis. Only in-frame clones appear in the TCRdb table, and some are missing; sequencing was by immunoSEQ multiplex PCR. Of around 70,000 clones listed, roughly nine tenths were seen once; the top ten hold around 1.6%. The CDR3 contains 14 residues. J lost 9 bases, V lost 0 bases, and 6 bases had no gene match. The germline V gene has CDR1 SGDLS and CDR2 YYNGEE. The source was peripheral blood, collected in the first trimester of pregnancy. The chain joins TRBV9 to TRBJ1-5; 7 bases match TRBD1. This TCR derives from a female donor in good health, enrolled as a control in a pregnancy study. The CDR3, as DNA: TGTGCCAGCAGCGTAGGTAGGGACAGCTCGCCCCAGCATTTT. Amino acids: CASSVGRDSSPQHF. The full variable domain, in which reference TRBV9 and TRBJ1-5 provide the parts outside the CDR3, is DSGVTQTPKHLITATGQRVTLRCSPRSGDLSVYWYQQSLDQGLQFLIQYYNGEERAKGNILERFSAQQFPDLHSELNLSSLELGDSALYFCASSVGRDSSPQHFGDGTRLSIL.